Following are 20 T cell receptor beta chains from one sample sequenced in a study of cytomegalovirus exposure and HLA in healthy donors (dated by TCRdb to about 2017). The method behind the library was the immunoSEQ multiplex PCR assay. Held by TCRdb, this immuneACCESS table contains in-frame sequences only and omits some clones. Under half of the omission traces to an unresolved V gene where checked; the cause of the rest is unknown. The sample table contains about 180,000 clones; only one count was recorded for 85% to 90% of them. The ten top clones hold approximately 1.4% of the sample. The material sequenced was PBMCs. These receptor sequences come from a woman between 25 and 40 years old in good health and CMV-seronegative.

J is TRBJ2-7 and V is TRBV4-2, with 12 bases fitting TRBD1. This CDR3 region has 17 residues. Trimming cost V 3 bases and J 4 bases; bases outside gene matches: 10. The V gene's germline CDR1 is LGHNA and CDR2 YNFKEQ. CDR3 region: CASSQERPGQGAYEQYF. CDR3 coding DNA: TGTGCCAGCAGCCAGGAACGTCCGGGACAGGGGGCGTACGAGCAGTACTTC.

The rearrangement links TRBV10-3 to TRBJ2-7; tentative D call: TRBD2 (7 bases). The CDR3 is made up of 14 amino acids. The germline V gene has CDR1 ENHRY and CDR2 SYGVKD. V gave up 6 bases and J gave up 12 bases, with 24 bases separating them. The CDR3 protein is CAISTQIGGGEWYF. The CDR3 nucleotides are TGTGCCATCAGCACCCAAATAGGGGGGGGTGAGTGGTACTTC.

In this sample, this clone turned up once. The rearrangement uses TRBV27 and TRBJ1-1; 7 bases map to TRBD1. V shed 4 bases and J 2 bases; nucleotides not matched to a gene: 13. The CDR3 extends over 17 amino acids. The germline V gene has CDR1 MNHEY and CDR2 SMNVEV (reference sequence). The CDR3 spells CASSSGQDEYINTEAFF. In DNA, the CDR3 is TGTGCCAGCAGTTCCGGACAGGATGAGTATATTAACACTGAAGCTTTCTTT.

This chain connects TRBV5-1 to TRBJ2-3; TRBD2 matches 10 bases. CDR1 SGHRS and CDR2 YFSETQ come from the germline V gene. Losses at the gene ends were 0 bases for V and 2 bases for J; bases not matched to a gene: 9. This CDR3 region has 18 residues. The CDR3 nucleotides are TGCGCCAGCAGCTTGGGGAGTAGCGGGGGGCCGTACACAGATACGCAGTATTTT. Protein: CASSLGSSGGPYTDTQYF. Complete variable domain (other parts from reference TRBV5-1 and TRBJ2-3): KAGVTQTPRYLIKTRGQQVTLSCSPISGHRSVSWYQQTPGQGLQFLFEYFSETQRNKGNFPGRFSGRQFSNSRSEMNVSTLELGDSALYLCASSLGSSGGPYTDTQYFGPGTRLTVL.

This clone was detected once. This sequence joins TRBV13 and TRBJ2-7, with 7 bases that match TRBD2. The CDR3 sequence is 17 residues long. Germline lookup yields CDR1 PRHDT and CDR2 FYEKMQ (reference sequence). V lost 1 base, J lost 2 bases, and 11 bases stayed unmatched. The CDR3 protein is CASSLVSTDGGTYEQYF. The CDR3 DNA follows: TGTGCCAGCAGCTTAGTGTCGACCGACGGGGGGACCTACGAGCAGTACTTC.

The chain joins TRBV4-1 to TRBJ2-1; TRBD2 aligns across 7 bases. Germline loops: CDR1 MGHRA, CDR2 YSYEKL. The CDR3 is made up of 17 amino acids. J was trimmed by 2 bases and V by 0 bases; bases with no gene match: 7. This CDR3 is CASSQEGGRGAYNEQFF. CDR3 DNA: TGCGCCAGCAGCCAAGAAGGAGGTCGGGGGGCCTACAATGAGCAGTTCTTC.

The rearrangement joins TRBV6-1 to TRBJ1-2; D unresolved. This CDR3 is built from 13 residues. Germline V gene data show CDR1 as MNHNS and CDR2 as SASEGT. V lost 4 bases and J lost 2, with 8 bases in between. The CDR3 DNA reads as TGTGCCAGCAGTGCCGGAGAAAACTATGGCTACACCTTC. Amino acids: CASSAGENYGYTF.

The CDR3 is CAWSRPRTSGGIYNEQFF. Here the CDR3 DNA reads TGTGCCTGGAGTAGACCTCGGACTAGCGGGGGTATATACAATGAGCAGTTCTTC. J is TRBJ2-1 and V is TRBV30; 13 bases match TRBD2. CDR3 length equals 18 residues. CDR1 and CDR2 from the germline V gene are GTSNPN and SVGIG (reference sequence). V dropped 2 bases and J dropped 4; count of bases not matched to a gene: 11.

The V and J genes are TRBV10-3 and TRBJ2-1; 16 bases line up with TRBD2. V shed 0 bases and J 9 bases; nucleotides not matched to a gene: 2. This CDR3 is built from 16 residues. Germline V gene data show CDR1 as ENHRY and CDR2 as SYGVKD. The CDR3 region is CAISESGLAGGPEQFF. In DNA, the CDR3 is TGTGCCATCAGTGAGTCGGGACTAGCGGGGGGGCCTGAGCAGTTCTTC.

The rearrangement joins TRBV2 to TRBJ1-5; D possibly corresponds to TRBD1 (6 bases). Germline assignment: CDR1 SNHLY and CDR2 FYNNEI. Trimming removed 5 bases from V and 3 bases from J, with 11 bases in between. This CDR3 has 14 residues. Here the CDR3 reads CASSPGHYNQPQHF. In DNA, the CDR3 is TGTGCCAGCAGTCCGGGACACTACAATCAGCCCCAGCATTTT.

The chain employs TRBV7-2 and TRBJ2-7; D not resolved. Germline CDR1 SGHTA, CDR2 FQGNSA. The CDR3 is 14 residues long. The germline V and J ends were trimmed by 5 bases and 4 bases, with 15 bases remaining between them. In DNA, the CDR3 is TGTGCCAGCAGCCCCTCGGTGGAGTCTTACGAGCAGTACTTC. Encoded protein: CASSPSVESYEQYF.

The chain is built from TRBV6-6 and TRBJ1-1; maybe TRBD1 (6 bases). The V end lost 11 bases, the J end lost 5 bases, and 18 bases lay between the germline ends. The CDR3 sequence is 13 residues long. CDR1 MNHNY and CDR2 SVGAGI come from the germline V gene (reference sequence). CDR3 coding DNA: TGTGCCCACCAGGGGCGAATGGTGACTGAAGCTTTCTTT. Protein: CAHQGRMVTEAFF.

The CDR3, as DNA: TGCAGCGTTGAAGATTTCCAGGGGGCGAGTGGCTACACCTTC. Protein sequence: CSVEDFQGASGYTF. The chain has TRBV29-1 and TRBJ1-2; 8 bases agree with TRBD1. V was clipped by 0 bases and J by 7 bases; unmatched bases: 7. The CDR3 extends over 14 amino acids. From germline, CDR1 is SQVTM and CDR2 ANQGSEA.

The rearrangement uses TRBV29-1 and TRBJ2-2, with D possibly TRBD2 on 6 matching bases. V dropped 3 bases and J dropped 5 bases, with 19 bases sitting between them. The germline CDR1 and CDR2 sequences are SQVTM and ANQGSEA. The CDR3 consists of 16 residues. CDR3 DNA: TGCAGCGTTGAGGGCGGGACGGATATACCTACCGGGGAGCTGTTTTTT. Amino acid sequence: CSVEGGTDIPTGELFF.

The chain links TRBV7-9 to TRBJ1-1; possible D gene TRBD1, 6 bases. V was clipped by 5 bases and J by 4 bases, with 14 bases between them. CDR1 SEHNR and CDR2 FQNEAQ come from the germline V gene (reference sequence). The CDR3 is 14 amino acids. The CDR3 bases are TGTGCCAGCAGCCAGGCCAGGGGCGCCACTGAAGCTTTCTTT. Protein: CASSQARGATEAFF.

The chain uses TRBV6-1 and TRBJ1-3, with D uncertain. The ends were cut back, 6 bases at V and 0 bases at J, with 9 bases in the middle. Germline V gene lookup returns CDR1 MNHNS and CDR2 SASEGT. The CDR3 loop spans 14 amino acids. The chain's CDR3 is CASRAGISGNTIYF. The CDR3 DNA reads as TGTGCCAGCAGAGCGGGGATCTCTGGAAACACCATATATTTT.

V is TRBV4-1 and J is TRBJ1-5, with 9 bases lining up with TRBD1. The V gene end was trimmed by 4 bases and the J gene end by 7 bases; junction bases not matched to a gene: 8. The CDR3 loop spans 15 amino acids. Germline V gene data show CDR1 as MGHRA and CDR2 as YSYEKL. The CDR3 coding sequence is TGCGCCAGCAGCCCATCCGGGACAGGGATCCAGCCCCAGCATTTT. Translated: CASSPSGTGIQPQHF.

V usage is TRBV4-1 and J usage is TRBJ1-2; TRBD1 aligns across 7 bases. The V gene's germline CDR1 is MGHRA and CDR2 YSYEKL. The CDR3 spans 16 residues. After removal of 1 base from V and 4 bases from J, the junction contained 9 bases not matched to a gene. The CDR3 DNA is TGCGCCAGCAGCCAAGCAGAGTGGACAGGCTTCTATGGCTACACCTTC. Residues: CASSQAEWTGFYGYTF.

The V and J genes are TRBV10-3 and TRBJ2-2; no definite D call. Looked up from germline, CDR1 is ENHRY and CDR2 is SYGVKD. The CDR3 totals 12 residues. Trimming removed 7 bases at V and 6 bases at J, with 9 bases between. In DNA form, the CDR3 reads TGTGCCATCAAAAGCCTGGCCGGGGAGCTGTTTTTT. Encoded protein: CAIKSLAGELFF.

This chain uses TRBV5-1 with TRBJ2-5; weak D call: TRBD1 (5 bases). The germline V gene encodes CDR1 SGHRS and CDR2 YFSETQ. The V end was cut by 1 base, the J end by 4 bases, with 8 bases between. There are 13 residues in the CDR3. This CDR3 reads CASSLSGPETQYF. The CDR3 DNA sequence: TGCGCCAGCAGCTTGTCAGGGCCAGAGACCCAGTACTTC.